What follows is one T cell receptor (beta chain) and its context. Its antigen remains unknown. The data stem from a study of T cell repertoires in cytomegalovirus infection. TCRdb reprocessed the reads with MiXCR, giving one entry per CDR3 protein. Counted here are just under 500,000 distinct CDR3 sequences, 33% occurring once; the ten biggest clones make up under 20%. Germline V gene sequence: CDR1 LNHNV, CDR2 YYDKDF (reference sequence). J gave up 5 bases and V 5 bases, and 4 bases lay outside the gene matches. The CDR3 loop spans 15 amino acids. This TCR was sampled from a human donor in good health (CMV status not recorded). Some clones in this sample may be carry-over from other donors' samples. The specimen comprised cultured PBMCs, sampled from culture after CMV antigen stimulation. The J gene is TRBJ1-4, the V gene TRBV15; 11 nucleotides align to TRBD1. The DNA for the CDR3 is TGTGCCACCAGCGAGGGACAGGGGGGGAATGAAAAACTGTTTTTT. This sequence encodes CATSEGQGGNEKLFF. The whole variable domain, filled in from reference TRBV15 and TRBJ1-4, reads DAMVIQNPRYQVTQFGKPVTLSCSQTLNHNVMYWYQQKSSQAPKLLFHYYDKDFNNEADTPDNFQSRRPNTSFCFLDIRSPGLGDTAMYLCATSEGQGGNEKLFFGSGTQLSVL.